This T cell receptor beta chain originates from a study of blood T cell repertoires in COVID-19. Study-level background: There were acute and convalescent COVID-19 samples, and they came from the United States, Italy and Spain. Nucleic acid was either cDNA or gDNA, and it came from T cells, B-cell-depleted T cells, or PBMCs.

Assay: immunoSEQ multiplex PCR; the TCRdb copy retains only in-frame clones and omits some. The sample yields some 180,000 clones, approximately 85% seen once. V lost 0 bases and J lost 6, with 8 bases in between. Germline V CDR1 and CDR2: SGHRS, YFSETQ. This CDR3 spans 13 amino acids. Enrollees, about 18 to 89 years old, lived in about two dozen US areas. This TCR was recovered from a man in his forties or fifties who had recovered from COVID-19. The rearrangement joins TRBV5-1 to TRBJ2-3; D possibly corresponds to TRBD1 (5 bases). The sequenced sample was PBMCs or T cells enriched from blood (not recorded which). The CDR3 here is CASSLGTFDTQYF. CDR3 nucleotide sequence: TGCGCCAGCAGCTTGGGGACATTTGATACGCAGTATTTT.